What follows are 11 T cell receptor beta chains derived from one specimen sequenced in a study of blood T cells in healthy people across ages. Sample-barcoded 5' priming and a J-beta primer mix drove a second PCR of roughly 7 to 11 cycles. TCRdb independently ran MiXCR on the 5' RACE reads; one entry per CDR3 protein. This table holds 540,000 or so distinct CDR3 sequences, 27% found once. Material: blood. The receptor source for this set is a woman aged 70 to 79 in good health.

The chain's CDR3 is CASSYSGGSEKLFF. In nucleotides, the CDR3 is TGTGCCAGCAGTTACTCTGGGGGTAGCGAAAAACTGTTTTTT. The V and J genes are TRBV6-5 and TRBJ1-4; a weak D match, TRBD1 (5 bases). Trimming pared 0 bases from V and 8 bases from J, leaving 10 bases between. The germline V gene has CDR1 MNHEY and CDR2 SVGAGI. This CDR3 spans 14 amino acids.

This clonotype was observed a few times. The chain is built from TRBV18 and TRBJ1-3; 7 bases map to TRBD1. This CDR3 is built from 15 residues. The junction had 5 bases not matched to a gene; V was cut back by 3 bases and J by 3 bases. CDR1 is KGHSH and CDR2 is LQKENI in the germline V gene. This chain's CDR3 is CASSPQGQDGNTIYF. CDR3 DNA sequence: TGTGCCAGCTCACCCCAAGGACAGGATGGAAACACCATATATTTT.

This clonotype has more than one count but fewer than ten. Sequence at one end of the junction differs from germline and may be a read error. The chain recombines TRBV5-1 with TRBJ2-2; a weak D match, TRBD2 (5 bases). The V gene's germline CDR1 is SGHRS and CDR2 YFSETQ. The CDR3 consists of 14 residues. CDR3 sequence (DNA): TGCGCCAGCAGCTCCCGGGCCGCGAACGGGGAGATGTTTTTT. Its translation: CASSSRAANGEMFF.

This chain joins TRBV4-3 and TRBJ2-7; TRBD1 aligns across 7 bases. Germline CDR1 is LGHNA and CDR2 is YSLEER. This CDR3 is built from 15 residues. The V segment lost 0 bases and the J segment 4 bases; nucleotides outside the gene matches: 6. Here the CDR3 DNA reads TGCGCCAGCAGCCAAGATAGGACAGGAGATTACGAGCAGTACTTC. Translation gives CASSQDRTGDYEQYF.

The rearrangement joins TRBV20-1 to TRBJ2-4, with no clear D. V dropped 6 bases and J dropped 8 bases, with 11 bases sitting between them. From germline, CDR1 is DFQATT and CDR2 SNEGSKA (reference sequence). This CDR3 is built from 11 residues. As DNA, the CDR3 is TGCAGTGCCAGCAGACGAGACATTCAGTACTTC. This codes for CSASRRDIQYF.

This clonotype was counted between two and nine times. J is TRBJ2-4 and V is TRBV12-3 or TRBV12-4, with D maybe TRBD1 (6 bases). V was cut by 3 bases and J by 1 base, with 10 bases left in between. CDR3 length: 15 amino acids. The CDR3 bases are TGTGCCAGCAGTTTCATAACAGGGGCCAAAAACATTCAGTACTTC. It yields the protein CASSFITGAKNIQYF.

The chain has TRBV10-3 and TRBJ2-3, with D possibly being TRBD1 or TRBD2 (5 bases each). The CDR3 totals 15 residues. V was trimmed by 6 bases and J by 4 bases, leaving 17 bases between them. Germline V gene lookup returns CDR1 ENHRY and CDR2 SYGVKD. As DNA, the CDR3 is TGTGCCATCAGGTCCGTTCGGGGCCCAGCAGATACGCAGTATTTT. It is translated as CAIRSVRGPADTQYF.

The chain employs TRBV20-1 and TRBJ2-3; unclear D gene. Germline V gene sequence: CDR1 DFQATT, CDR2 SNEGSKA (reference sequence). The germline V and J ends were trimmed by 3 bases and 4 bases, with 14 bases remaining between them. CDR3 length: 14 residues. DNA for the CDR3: TGCAGTGCTAGTGGTCATAGTGGCGCAGATACGCAGTATTTT. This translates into CSASGHSGADTQYF.

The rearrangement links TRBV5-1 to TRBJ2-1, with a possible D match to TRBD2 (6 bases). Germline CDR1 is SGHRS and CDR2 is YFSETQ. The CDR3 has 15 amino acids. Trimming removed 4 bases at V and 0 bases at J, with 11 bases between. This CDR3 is CASSAAGSSYNEQFF. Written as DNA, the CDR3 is TGCGCCAGCAGCGCAGCGGGCAGCTCCTACAATGAGCAGTTCTTC.

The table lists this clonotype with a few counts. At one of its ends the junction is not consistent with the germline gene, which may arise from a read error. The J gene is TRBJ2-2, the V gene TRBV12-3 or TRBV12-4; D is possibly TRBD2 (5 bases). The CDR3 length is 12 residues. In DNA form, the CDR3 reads TGTGCCAGCAGTTTTAACACCGGGGAGCTGCTTTTT. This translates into CASSFNTGELLF.

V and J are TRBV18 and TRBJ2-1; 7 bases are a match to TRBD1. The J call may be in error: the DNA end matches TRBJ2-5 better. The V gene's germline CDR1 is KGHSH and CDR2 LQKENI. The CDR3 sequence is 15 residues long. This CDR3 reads CASSPVAGGQETQYF. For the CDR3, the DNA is TGTGCCAGCTCACCAGTGGCAGGGGGACAAGAGACCCAGTACTTC.